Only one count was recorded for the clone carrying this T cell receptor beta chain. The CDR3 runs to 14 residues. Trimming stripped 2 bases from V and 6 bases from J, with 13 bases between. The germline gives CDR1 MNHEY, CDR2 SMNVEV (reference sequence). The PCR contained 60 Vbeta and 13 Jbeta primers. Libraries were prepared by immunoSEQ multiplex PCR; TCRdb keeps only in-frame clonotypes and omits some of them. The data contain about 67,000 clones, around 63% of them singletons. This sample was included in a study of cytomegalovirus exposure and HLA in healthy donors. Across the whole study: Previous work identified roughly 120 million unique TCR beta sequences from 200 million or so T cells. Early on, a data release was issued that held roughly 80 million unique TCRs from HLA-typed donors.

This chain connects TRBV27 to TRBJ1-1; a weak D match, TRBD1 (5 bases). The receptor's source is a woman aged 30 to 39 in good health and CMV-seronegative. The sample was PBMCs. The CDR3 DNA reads TGTGCCAGCAGTTTAGGGAGGTGGGGGGCTGAAGCTTTCTTT. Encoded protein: CASSLGRWGAEAFF.